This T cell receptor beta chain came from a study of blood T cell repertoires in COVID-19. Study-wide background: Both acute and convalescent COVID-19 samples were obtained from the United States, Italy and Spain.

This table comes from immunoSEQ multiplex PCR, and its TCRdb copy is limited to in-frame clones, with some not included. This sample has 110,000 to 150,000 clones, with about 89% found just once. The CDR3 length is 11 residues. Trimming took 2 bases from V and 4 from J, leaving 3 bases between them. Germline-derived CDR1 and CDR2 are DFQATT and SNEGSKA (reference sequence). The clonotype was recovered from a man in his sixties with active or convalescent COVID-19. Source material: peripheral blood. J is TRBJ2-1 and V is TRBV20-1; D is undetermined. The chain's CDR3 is CSARLYNEQFF. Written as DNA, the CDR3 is TGCAGTGCTAGACTGTACAATGAGCAGTTCTTC.